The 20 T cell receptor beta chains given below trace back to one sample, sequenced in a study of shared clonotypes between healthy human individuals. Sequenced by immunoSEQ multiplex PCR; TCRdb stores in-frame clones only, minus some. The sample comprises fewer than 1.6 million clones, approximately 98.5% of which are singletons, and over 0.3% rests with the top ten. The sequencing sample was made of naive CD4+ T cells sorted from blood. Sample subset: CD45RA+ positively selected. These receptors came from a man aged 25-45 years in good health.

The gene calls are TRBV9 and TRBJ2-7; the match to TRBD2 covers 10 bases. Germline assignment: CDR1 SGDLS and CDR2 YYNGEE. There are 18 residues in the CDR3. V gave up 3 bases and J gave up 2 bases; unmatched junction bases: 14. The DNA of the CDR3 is TGTGCCAGCAGCGCCTATCGGGGGCCTAGCGGGAGTCCCTACGAGCAGTACTTC. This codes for CASSAYRGPSGSPYEQYF.

This CDR3 reads CASRNTGELFF. DNA for the CDR3: TGTGCCAGCAGGAACACCGGGGAGCTGTTTTTT. The V call is TRBV27, the J call TRBJ2-2; D remains unclear. Trimming removed 6 bases from V and 1 base from J, with 0 bases in between. The CDR3 totals 11 residues. Per the germline V gene, CDR1 is MNHEY and CDR2 is SMNVEV (reference sequence).

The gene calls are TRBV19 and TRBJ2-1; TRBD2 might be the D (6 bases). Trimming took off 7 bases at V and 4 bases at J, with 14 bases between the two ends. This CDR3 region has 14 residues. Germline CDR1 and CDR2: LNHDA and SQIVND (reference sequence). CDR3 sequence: CASNSLASYNEQFF. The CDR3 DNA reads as TGTGCCAGTAATTCTCTAGCGTCTTACAATGAGCAGTTCTTC.

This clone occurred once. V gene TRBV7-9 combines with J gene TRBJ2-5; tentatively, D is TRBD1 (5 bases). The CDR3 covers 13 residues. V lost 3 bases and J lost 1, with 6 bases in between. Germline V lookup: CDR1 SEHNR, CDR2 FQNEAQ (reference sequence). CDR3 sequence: CASSFRVQETQYF. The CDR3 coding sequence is TGTGCCAGCAGCTTCAGGGTCCAAGAGACCCAGTACTTC. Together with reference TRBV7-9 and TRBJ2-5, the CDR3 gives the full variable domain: DTGVSQNPRHKITKRGQNVTFRCDPISEHNRLYWYRQTLGQGPEFLTYFQNEAQLEKSRLLSDRFSAERPKGSFSTLEIQRTEQGDSAMYLCASSFRVQETQYFGPGTRLLVL.

The DNA for the CDR3 is TGTGCCAGCAATACGGATGGGACTCACAATCAGCCCCAGCATTTT. As protein: CASNTDGTHNQPQHF. The V gene is TRBV6-1, the J gene TRBJ1-5; TRBD1 might be the D (5 bases). This CDR3 spans 15 amino acids. Germline CDR1 is MNHNS and CDR2 is SASEGT. Trimming removed 7 bases at V and 3 bases at J, with 16 bases between.

CDR3 in DNA: TGTGCCAGCAGCTTAAGCGGGAGGTCGGATGAGCAGTTCTTC. This translates into CASSLSGRSDEQFF. The gene calls are TRBV5-5 and TRBJ2-1, with TRBD2 matching 9 bases. CDR1 and CDR2 (germline): SGHKS, YYEKEE (reference sequence). The CDR3 spans 14 residues. J lost 8 bases, V lost 2 bases, and 5 bases had no gene match.

The CDR3 coding sequence is TGCGCCAGCAGCCCCCGAACCCCAGATACGCAGTATTTT. This gives the protein CASSPRTPDTQYF. V is TRBV5-1 and J is TRBJ2-3; the D is unclear. Per germline, CDR1 SGHRS and CDR2 YFSETQ. The CDR3 covers 13 residues. The V and J ends lost 4 bases and 4 bases respectively, with 10 bases between them.

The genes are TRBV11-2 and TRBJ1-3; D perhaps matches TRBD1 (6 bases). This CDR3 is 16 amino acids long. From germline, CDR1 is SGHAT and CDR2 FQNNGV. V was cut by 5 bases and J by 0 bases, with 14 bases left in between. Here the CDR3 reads CASSPYRQASGNTIYF. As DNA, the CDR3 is TGTGCCAGCAGCCCCTACCGACAGGCCTCTGGAAACACCATATATTTT.

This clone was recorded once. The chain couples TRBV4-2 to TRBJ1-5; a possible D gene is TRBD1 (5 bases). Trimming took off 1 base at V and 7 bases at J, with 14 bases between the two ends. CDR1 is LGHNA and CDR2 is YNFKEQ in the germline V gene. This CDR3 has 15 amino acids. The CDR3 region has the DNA TGTGCCAGCAGCCAAGCTTGGCAGGGCGGACAGCCCCAGCATTTT. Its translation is CASSQAWQGGQPQHF.

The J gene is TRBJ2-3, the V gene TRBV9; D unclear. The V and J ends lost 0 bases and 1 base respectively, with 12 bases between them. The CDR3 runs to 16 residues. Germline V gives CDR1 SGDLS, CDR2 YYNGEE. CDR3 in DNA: TGTGCCAGCAGCGTAGATGACTTTCTTGGCACAGATACGCAGTATTTT. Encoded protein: CASSVDDFLGTDTQYF.

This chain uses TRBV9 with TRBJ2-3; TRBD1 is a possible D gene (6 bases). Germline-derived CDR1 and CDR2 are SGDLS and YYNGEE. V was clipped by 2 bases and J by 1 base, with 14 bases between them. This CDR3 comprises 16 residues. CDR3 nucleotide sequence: TGTGCCAGCAGCGTTGGAGTGAGACAGGGCACAGATACGCAGTATTTT. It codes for CASSVGVRQGTDTQYF.

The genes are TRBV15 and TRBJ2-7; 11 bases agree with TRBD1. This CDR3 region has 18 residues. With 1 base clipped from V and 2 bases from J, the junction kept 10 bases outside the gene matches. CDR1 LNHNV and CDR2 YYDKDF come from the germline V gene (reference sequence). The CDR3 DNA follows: TGTGCCACCAGCAGAGTCACCGGGACAGGGGGGACAACCTACGAGCAGTACTTC. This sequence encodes CATSRVTGTGGTTYEQYF.

CDR3 protein: CASSYVRLAAYNEQFF. The CDR3 bases are TGTGCCAGCAGTTACGTGCGACTAGCGGCCTACAATGAGCAGTTCTTC. The chain joins TRBV6-6 to TRBJ2-1; 9 nucleotides agree with TRBD2. Trimming cost V 2 bases and J 2 bases; bases outside gene matches: 4. The CDR3 runs 16 residues. Germline CDR1 reads MNHNY; CDR2 reads SVGAGI (reference sequence).

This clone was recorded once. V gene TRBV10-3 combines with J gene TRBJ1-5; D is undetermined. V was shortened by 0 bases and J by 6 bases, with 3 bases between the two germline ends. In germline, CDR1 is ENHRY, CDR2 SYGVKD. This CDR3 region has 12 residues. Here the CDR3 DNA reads TGTGCCATCAGTGAGTCCAGTCAGCCCCAGCATTTT. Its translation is CAISESSQPQHF.

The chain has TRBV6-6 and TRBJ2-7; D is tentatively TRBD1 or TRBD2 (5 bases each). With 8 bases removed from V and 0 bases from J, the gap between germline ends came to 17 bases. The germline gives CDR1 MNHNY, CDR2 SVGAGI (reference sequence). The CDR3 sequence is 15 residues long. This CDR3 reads CASSSFGAYSYEQYF. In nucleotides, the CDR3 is TGTGCCAGCTCCTCTTTCGGGGCGTACTCCTACGAGCAGTACTTC.

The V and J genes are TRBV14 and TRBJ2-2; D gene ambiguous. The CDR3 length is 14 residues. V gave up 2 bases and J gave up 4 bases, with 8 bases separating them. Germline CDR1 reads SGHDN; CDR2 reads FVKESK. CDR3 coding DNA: TGTGCCAGCAGCCAACAGGTTATCACCGGGGAGCTGTTTTTT. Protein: CASSQQVITGELFF.

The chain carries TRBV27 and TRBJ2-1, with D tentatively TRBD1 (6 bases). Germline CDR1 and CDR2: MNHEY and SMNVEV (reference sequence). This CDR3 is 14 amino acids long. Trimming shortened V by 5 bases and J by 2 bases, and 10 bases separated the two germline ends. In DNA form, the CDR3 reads TGTGCCAGCAGTATGCAGGGGCCCTACAATGAGCAGTTCTTC. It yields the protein CASSMQGPYNEQFF.

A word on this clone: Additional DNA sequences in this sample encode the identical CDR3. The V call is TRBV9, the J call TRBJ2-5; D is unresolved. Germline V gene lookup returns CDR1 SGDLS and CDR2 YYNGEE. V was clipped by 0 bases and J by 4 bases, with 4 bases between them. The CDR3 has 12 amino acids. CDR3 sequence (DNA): TGTGCCAGCAGCGTAGGGGGAGAGACCCAGTACTTC. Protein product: CASSVGGETQYF.

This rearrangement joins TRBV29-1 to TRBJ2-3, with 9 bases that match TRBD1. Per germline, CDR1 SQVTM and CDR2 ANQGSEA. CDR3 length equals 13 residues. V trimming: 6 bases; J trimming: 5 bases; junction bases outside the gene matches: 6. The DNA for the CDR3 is TGCAGCGTCGGGACAGGGATTGTAGATACGCAGTATTTT. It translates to CSVGTGIVDTQYF.

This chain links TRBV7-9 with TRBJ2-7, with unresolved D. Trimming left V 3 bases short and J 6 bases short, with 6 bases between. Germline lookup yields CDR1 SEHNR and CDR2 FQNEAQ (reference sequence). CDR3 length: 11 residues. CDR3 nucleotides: TGTGCCAGCAGCTTTTCAACCGAGCAGTACTTC. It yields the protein CASSFSTEQYF.